This T cell receptor beta chain stems from a study of neurological immune-mediated disorders. TCRdb used MiXCR to reprocess the 5' RACE reads, holding one entry per CDR3 protein. The sample lists about 55,000 distinct CDR3 sequences, 4.2% occurring once. The CDR3 is made up of 14 amino acids. Deletions cut 2 bases from V and 4 bases from J, with 10 bases between. CDR1 and CDR2 from the germline V gene are SGHRS and YFSETQ. The study built unsorted libraries from 2 million PBMCs kept at -80 C. Regarding the study as a whole: There were no CDR3 amino acid sequences shared by expanded clones across subjects, a result suggesting private repertoires in all groups.

This clonotype was observed at least ten times. Its target is unknown. This chain joins TRBV5-1 and TRBJ1-3; D is unclear. Sequencing used PBMCs. The receptor was isolated from a man aged 50 to 60 with multiple sclerosis. As DNA, the CDR3 is TGCGCCAGCAGCTTAGAGGGTGGAGGAAACACCATATATTTT. Amino acid sequence: CASSLEGGGNTIYF.